The 32 T cell receptor beta chains reported below all come from one sample, sequenced in a study of early T cells in non-severe SARS-CoV-2 infection. TCRdb reanalysed the 5' RACE reads using MiXCR and keeps one entry per CDR3 protein. The data hold roughly 26,000 distinct CDR3 sequences, with 4% to 5% observed a single time. The sample was whole blood. The receptors here all came from an adult who was a healthcare worker with PCR-confirmed SARS-CoV-2 infection or an uninfected control (not recorded which).

This clonotype was observed many times. The genes are TRBV2 and TRBJ2-1; D call uncertain. Germline V gene data show CDR1 as SNHLY and CDR2 as FYNNEI. Trimming removed 4 bases at V and 6 bases at J, with 16 bases between. This CDR3 has 15 amino acids. The CDR3 is CASSGPTTAGNEQFF. The CDR3 DNA follows: TGTGCCAGCAGTGGGCCTACGACGGCCGGCAATGAGCAGTTCTTC.

This chain connects TRBV9 to TRBJ2-6; D remains ambiguous. The V gene lost 2 bases and the J gene lost 4 bases, with 10 bases spanning the gap. Germline assignment: CDR1 SGDLS and CDR2 YYNGEE. This CDR3 comprises 15 residues. Here the CDR3 reads CASSVGGAGANVLTF. The CDR3 DNA is TGTGCCAGCAGCGTGGGTGGCGCCGGGGCCAACGTCCTGACTTTC. The full variable domain, with the rest looked up from reference TRBV9 and TRBJ2-6, is DSGVTQTPKHLITATGQRVTLRCSPRSGDLSVYWYQQSLDQGLQFLIQYYNGEERAKGNILERFSAQQFPDLHSELNLSSLELGDSALYFCASSVGGAGANVLTFGAGSRLTVL.

The chain recombines TRBV20-1 with TRBJ2-3, with unresolved D. Trimming stripped 2 bases from V and 5 bases from J, with 23 bases between. Germline CDR1 DFQATT, CDR2 SNEGSKA (reference sequence). This CDR3 has 17 amino acids. CDR3 in DNA: TGCAGTGCTAGACCCCCTAGACTCGCTCCACCGCGAGATACGCAGTATTTT. This sequence encodes CSARPPRLAPPRDTQYF.

This clonotype was seen repeatedly, ten times or more. This chain links TRBV18 with TRBJ2-7; 8 bases fit TRBD1. Germline CDR1 reads KGHSH; CDR2 reads LQKENI. The CDR3 totals 15 residues. J gave up 6 bases and V 1 base, and 8 bases lay outside the gene matches. CDR3 in amino acids: CASSPLTGVKSEQYF. Written as DNA, the CDR3 is TGTGCCAGCTCACCACTGACAGGGGTGAAGAGCGAGCAGTACTTC.

Many counts were recorded for this clonotype. The gene calls are TRBV5-4 and TRBJ2-1, with TRBD2 matching 12 bases. Germline V gene lookup returns CDR1 SGHNT and CDR2 YYREEE (reference sequence). Trimming removed 0 bases from V and 10 bases from J; junction bases left unmatched: 5. This CDR3 comprises 15 residues. Here the CDR3 DNA reads TGTGCCAGCAGCTTGGGACTAGCGGGAGATAGCGAGCAGTTCTTC. Protein sequence: CASSLGLAGDSEQFF. The variable domain in full, with the rest retrieved from reference TRBV5-4 and TRBJ2-1, is ETGVTQSPTHLIKTRGQQVTLRCSSQSGHNTVSWYQQALGQGPQFIFQYYREEENGRGNFPPRFSGLQFPNYSSELNVNALELDDSALYLCASSLGLAGDSEQFFGPGTRLTVL.

This clonotype has a count of ten or more. The chain has TRBV12-3 or TRBV12-4 and TRBJ2-2, with D perhaps being TRBD1 or TRBD2 (5 bases each). With 6 bases removed from V and 2 bases from J, the gap between germline ends came to 19 bases. This CDR3 is 17 amino acids long. As DNA, the CDR3 is TGTGCCAGCAGCCCTAAAGCCGGGACGGTAAACACCGGGGAGCTGTTTTTT. It yields the protein CASSPKAGTVNTGELFF.

The chain employs TRBV11-2 and TRBJ2-3; no clear D gene. This CDR3 spans 15 amino acids. V lost 1 base to trimming and J lost 0 bases, with 8 bases between them. The germline gives CDR1 SGHAT, CDR2 FQNNGV. CDR3 residues: CASSLGPPSTDTQYF. CDR3 sequence (DNA): TGTGCCAGCAGCTTAGGACCGCCGAGCACAGATACGCAGTATTTT.

This clonotype came up a few times. The gene calls are TRBV5-4 and TRBJ2-1, with D possibly TRBD2 on 5 matching bases. The CDR3 has 15 amino acids. CDR1 SGHNT and CDR2 YYREEE come from the germline V gene (reference sequence). V was clipped by 4 bases and J by 0 bases, with 11 bases between them. CDR3 residues: CASSLGLDSYNEQFF. The CDR3 coding sequence is TGTGCCAGCAGCCTTGGACTTGACTCCTACAATGAGCAGTTCTTC.

This clonotype was counted many times. The J gene is TRBJ1-1, the V gene TRBV20-1, with no clear D. V shed 4 bases and J shed 2 bases, with 14 bases lying between them. This CDR3 region has 14 residues. Germline V gives CDR1 DFQATT, CDR2 SNEGSKA (reference sequence). In nucleotides, the CDR3 is TGCAGTGCTATCCAGGCGGGAGCCAACACTGAAGCTTTCTTT. It codes for CSAIQAGANTEAFF.

This clonotype was observed at least ten times. This sequence joins TRBV6-2 or TRBV6-3 and TRBJ2-3; D is uncertain. Germline values: CDR1 MNHEY, CDR2 SVGEGT. The CDR3 has 13 amino acids. Trimming pared 6 bases from V and 2 bases from J, leaving 9 bases between. The CDR3 region is CASSQRPTDTQYF. CDR3 DNA: TGTGCCAGCAGCCAACGGCCCACAGATACGCAGTATTTT.

The J gene is TRBJ2-3, the V gene TRBV4-3, with unresolved D. Germline V gives CDR1 LGHNA, CDR2 YSLEER. This CDR3 is 15 amino acids long. The V end was cut by 0 bases, the J end by 3 bases, with 10 bases between. The CDR3 here is CASSQEIPGTDTQYF. The CDR3 DNA reads TGCGCCAGCAGCCAAGAAATCCCCGGTACAGATACGCAGTATTTT.

This clonotype was picked up many times. This rearrangement joins TRBV30 to TRBJ2-1; D remains ambiguous. V gave up 3 bases and J gave up 7 bases, with 7 bases separating them. Germline V lookup: CDR1 GTSNPN, CDR2 SVGIG (reference sequence). This CDR3 comprises 11 residues. The CDR3 DNA sequence: TGTGCCTGGAGCGGACCAAATGAGCAGTTCTTC. Translated: CAWSGPNEQFF.

This chain uses TRBV9 with TRBJ2-7, with D possibly TRBD2 on 7 matching bases. This CDR3 region has 14 residues. Germline-derived CDR1 and CDR2 are SGDLS and YYNGEE. Trimming shortened V by 7 bases and J by 2 bases, and 16 bases separated the two germline ends. The CDR3 DNA is TGTGCCAGCTCTGCGGGGGCAGGGACCTACGAGCAGTACTTC. Residues: CASSAGAGTYEQYF.

This clonotype was recorded at least ten times. The chain has TRBV24-1 and TRBJ2-3, with TRBD2 identical over 8 bases. This CDR3 region has 16 residues. After removal of 1 base from V and 0 bases from J, the junction contained 2 bases not matched to a gene. Germline CDR1 reads KGHDR; CDR2 reads SFDVKD. This chain's CDR3 is CATSDLAGASTDTQYF. CDR3 coding DNA: TGTGCCACCAGTGATTTAGCGGGAGCTAGCACAGATACGCAGTATTTT.

This clonotype was recorded at least ten times. The chain uses TRBV6-5 and TRBJ2-2, with 8 bases identical to TRBD1. V shed 0 bases and J 7 bases; nucleotides not matched to a gene: 4. From germline, CDR1 is MNHEY and CDR2 SVGAGI. This CDR3 spans 15 amino acids. CDR3 in amino acids: CASSYSSGGGGELFF. For the CDR3, the DNA is TGTGCCAGCAGTTACTCATCAGGGGGCGGCGGGGAGCTGTTTTTT.

This clonotype was recorded many times. The chain links TRBV6-6 to TRBJ2-7, with 13 bases fitting TRBD2. Trimming at V came to 10 bases and at J to 4 bases, leaving 10 bases not matched to a gene. This CDR3 has 15 residues. Germline CDR1 is MNHNY and CDR2 is SVGAGI (reference sequence). The CDR3 sequence: CATTWTSGSDYEQYF. CDR3 in DNA: TGTGCCACCACCTGGACTAGCGGGAGTGATTACGAGCAGTACTTC.

This clonotype is deemed medium-sized (0.01 to 0.1%). V gene TRBV20-1 combines with J gene TRBJ2-7; 11 positions agree with TRBD2. Germline trimming cut 0 bases from V and 5 bases from J; bases unmatched to any gene: 6. CDR1 is DFQATT, CDR2 SNEGSKA, per germline (reference sequence). The CDR3 runs to 15 residues. The DNA for the CDR3 is TGCAGTGCTAGAGAGGGGGGACTAGCGGACGACGAGCAGTACTTC. It codes for CSAREGGLADDEQYF.

This clonotype was counted many times. This rearrangement joins TRBV27 to TRBJ2-1; TRBD2 agrees at 8 bases. The CDR3 spans 15 residues. Germline CDR1 is MNHEY and CDR2 is SMNVEV (reference sequence). V lost 5 bases to trimming and J lost 6 bases; unmatched junction nucleotides: 9. The CDR3 reads CASSLPGLGANEQFF. In nucleotides, the CDR3 is TGTGCCAGCAGTCTACCGGGACTAGGAGCCAATGAGCAGTTCTTC.

Many counts were recorded for this clonotype. The chain is built from TRBV5-4 and TRBJ1-1; D perhaps matches TRBD1 (5 bases). The V end lost 4 bases, the J end lost 4 bases, and 11 bases lay between the germline ends. The germline CDR1 and CDR2 sequences are SGHNT and YYREEE (reference sequence). CDR3 size: 13 residues. The CDR3 loop is CASSAKGVTEAFF. The CDR3 bases are TGTGCCAGCAGCGCCAAAGGGGTCACTGAAGCTTTCTTT.

The table lists this clonotype with a few counts. V and J are TRBV3-1 and TRBJ2-7; a weak D match, TRBD2 (5 bases). The germline gives CDR1 LGHDT, CDR2 YNNKEL (reference sequence). The germline V and J ends were trimmed by 1 base and 3 bases, with 10 bases remaining between them. The CDR3 has 14 residues. CDR3 in amino acids: CASSQGLLNYEQYF. CDR3 nucleotides: TGTGCCAGCAGCCAAGGACTATTGAACTACGAGCAGTACTTC.

This clonotype was seen repeatedly, ten times or more. V and J are TRBV29-1 and TRBJ2-7; D possibly corresponds to TRBD1 (5 bases). CDR3 length: 13 amino acids. The germline gives CDR1 SQVTM, CDR2 ANQGSEA. Trimming stripped 5 bases from V and 0 bases from J, with 11 bases between. CDR3 sequence (DNA): TGCAGCGTTAGACAGAGCCTCTCCTACGAGCAGTACTTC. This codes for CSVRQSLSYEQYF.

This clonotype was seen many times. This chain uses TRBV18 with TRBJ1-4, with a possible D match to TRBD1 (6 bases). Germline assignment: CDR1 KGHSH and CDR2 LQKENI. This CDR3 has 15 amino acids. With 0 bases removed from V and 3 bases from J, the gap between germline ends came to 8 bases. CDR3 bases: TGTGCCAGCTCACCACCCGGGACACCTAATGAAAAACTGTTTTTT. Translating it yields CASSPPGTPNEKLFF. Together with reference TRBV18 and TRBJ1-4, the CDR3 gives the full variable domain: NAGVMQNPRHLVRRRGQEARLRCSPMKGHSHVYWYRQLPEEGLKFMVYLQKENIIDESGMPKERFSAEFPKEGPSILRIQQVVRGDSAAYFCASSPPGTPNEKLFFGSGTQLSVL.

The sample holds many counts of this clonotype. The chain joins TRBV3-1 to TRBJ2-7; D unclear. The CDR3 totals 15 residues. Trimming cost V 3 bases and J 1 base, with 13 bases left between them. Germline CDR1 and CDR2: LGHDT and YNNKEL (reference sequence). The CDR3 loop is CASSHSARGSYEQYF. CDR3 nucleotide sequence: TGTGCCAGCAGCCATTCGGCACGCGGATCCTACGAGCAGTACTTC.

This clonotype was found many times. One junction end disagrees with the germline gene, perhaps due to a read error. This chain joins TRBV7-7 and TRBJ2-2, with 14 nucleotides matching TRBD2. CDR1 and CDR2 (germline): SSHAT, FNYEAQ (reference sequence). There are 20 residues in the CDR3. The CDR3 is CASSSPGLAGGSANTGELFF. The CDR3 bases are TGTGCTAGCAGCTCCCCAGGACTAGCGGGAGGATCCGCGAACACCGGGGAGCTGTTTTTT. The whole variable domain, filled in from reference TRBV7-7 and TRBJ2-2, reads GAGVSQSPRYKVTKRGQDVTLRCDPISSHATLYWYQQALGQGPEFLTYFNYEAQPDKSGLPSDRFSAERPEGSISTLTIQRTEQRDSAMYRCASSSPGLAGGSANTGELFFGEGSRLTVL.

This clonotype was seen at least ten times. This chain links TRBV4-2 with TRBJ2-4; 9 bases match TRBD2. Germline values: CDR1 LGHNA, CDR2 YNFKEQ. The CDR3 is 14 residues long. The V and J ends lost 8 bases and 11 bases, in that order; junction bases with no gene match: 13. The CDR3 loop is CASVQSGASGVQYF. CDR3 bases: TGTGCCAGCGTCCAATCGGGGGCTAGCGGGGTTCAGTACTTC.

The rearrangement joins TRBV3-1 to TRBJ2-1, with D perhaps assigned TRBD1 or TRBD2 (6 bases each). The length of the CDR3 is 15 residues. Germline lookup yields CDR1 LGHDT and CDR2 YNNKEL (reference sequence). V dropped 1 base and J dropped 6 bases, with 13 bases sitting between them. Here the CDR3 reads CASSQAPGARNEQFF. DNA for the CDR3: TGTGCCAGCAGCCAAGCCCCGGGGGCGCGCAATGAGCAGTTCTTC.

This clonotype showed up just a few times. CDR3 region: CASRRRFAGEDTEAFF. CDR3 nucleotide sequence: TGTGCCAGCAGACGGCGGTTTGCAGGGGAGGACACTGAAGCTTTCTTT. The chain is built from TRBV6-5 and TRBJ1-1; TRBD1 is a possible D gene (6 bases). The CDR3 is made up of 16 amino acids. Germline V gene lookup returns CDR1 MNHEY and CDR2 SVGAGI. V was clipped by 6 bases and J by 3 bases, with 20 bases between them.

This clonotype has ten or more counts. The chain couples TRBV2 to TRBJ1-4; a weak D match, TRBD1 (5 bases). Germline V gene data show CDR1 as SNHLY and CDR2 as FYNNEI. This CDR3 is 14 amino acids long. Trimming stripped 9 bases from V and 8 bases from J, with 19 bases between. CDR3 protein: CASTSGPNWEKLFF. DNA for the CDR3: TGTGCCAGTACCTCGGGGCCCAACTGGGAAAAACTGTTTTTT.

The sample holds many counts of this clonotype. The chain uses TRBV29-1 and TRBJ1-2, with 7 bases that match TRBD1. CDR1 SQVTM and CDR2 ANQGSEA come from the germline V gene. This CDR3 spans 15 amino acids. Trimming cost V 7 bases and J 8 bases; bases outside gene matches: 19. The CDR3 DNA reads TGCAGCGCCGAGGGCAGGGGGTCCTTAAAGGGAGGCTACACCTTC. Translating it yields CSAEGRGSLKGGYTF.

This clonotype was counted at least ten times. V usage is TRBV5-1 and J usage is TRBJ2-1; 8 bases align to TRBD2. After removal of 4 bases from V and 7 bases from J, the junction contained 10 bases not matched to a gene. This CDR3 comprises 15 residues. Germline V gene data show CDR1 as SGHRS and CDR2 as YFSETQ. This CDR3 is CASSRVSGIVNEQFF. CDR3 DNA sequence: TGCGCCAGCAGCCGTGTTAGCGGGATAGTTAATGAGCAGTTCTTC.

This clonotype has just a few counts. This chain joins TRBV20-1 and TRBJ1-1; maybe TRBD1 (6 bases). The germline V and J ends were trimmed by 6 bases and 2 bases, with 16 bases remaining between them. The germline CDR1 and CDR2 sequences are DFQATT and SNEGSKA (reference sequence). This CDR3 region has 14 residues. In DNA form, the CDR3 reads TGCAGTGCCAGCCCCGCGGGGGCTAACACTGAAGCTTTCTTT. It specifies CSASPAGANTEAFF.

This clonotype was found many times. This chain joins TRBV7-2 and TRBJ2-7; 9 bases align to TRBD2. CDR3 length equals 15 residues. Germline V gene data show CDR1 as SGHTA and CDR2 as FQGNSA. V dropped 4 bases and J dropped 3; count of bases not matched to a gene: 7. The CDR3 reads CASSYGTSGFYEQYF. CDR3 DNA sequence: TGTGCCAGCAGCTATGGCACTAGCGGGTTCTACGAGCAGTACTTC.